The 21 T cell receptor beta chains below all came from one sample that was sequenced in a study of blood T cell repertoires in COVID-19. Clones were sequenced by immunoSEQ multiplex PCR, and TCRdb holds only the in-frame ones, with some missing. There are around 340,000 clones in the sample; 88% occur only once, and about 0.94% lies in the top ten. The sample consisted of PBMCs or T cells enriched from blood (not recorded which). These receptors were obtained from a woman aged 25-40 years who had been exposed to COVID-19.

This clone was detected only a few times. This chain uses TRBV19 with TRBJ1-5, with D possibly being TRBD1 (5 bases). Per the germline V gene, CDR1 is LNHDA and CDR2 is SQIVND (reference sequence). The CDR3 has 15 residues. V was shortened by 1 base and J by 4 bases, with 11 bases between the two germline ends. CDR3 protein: CASSIAGLTNQPQHF. Written as DNA, the CDR3 is TGTGCCAGTAGTATAGCAGGGCTAACTAATCAGCCCCAGCATTTT.

The V call is TRBV9, the J call TRBJ1-3; 7 bases map to TRBD1. V was pared by 0 bases and J by 0 bases, with 3 bases of the junction left unmatched. CDR1 and CDR2 (germline): SGDLS, YYNGEE. CDR3 length: 16 amino acids. The CDR3 is CASSVGTGRSGNTIYF. The CDR3 region has the DNA TGTGCCAGCAGCGTAGGGACAGGCCGCTCTGGAAACACCATATATTTT.

The V and J genes are TRBV5-8 and TRBJ2-7; the match to TRBD1 covers 9 bases. The V segment lost 4 bases and the J segment 5 bases; nucleotides outside the gene matches: 7. The CDR3 is 14 amino acids. Germline CDR1 SGHTS, CDR2 YDEGEE. CDR3 sequence reads: CASSRGQGANEQYF. CDR3 DNA sequence: TGTGCCAGCAGCCGGGGACAGGGAGCCAACGAGCAGTACTTC.

The CDR3 sequence: CASSLPGVAPLHF. The CDR3 DNA is TGTGCCAGCAGCCTGCCAGGGGTGGCACCCCTCCACTTT. This chain links TRBV7-9 with TRBJ1-6; a possible D gene is TRBD1 (6 bases). CDR1 and CDR2 (germline): SEHNR, FQNEAQ (reference sequence). The V end was cut by 5 bases, the J end by 11 bases, with 13 bases between. The CDR3 contains 13 residues.

The chain carries TRBV9 and TRBJ1-4; no clear D gene. This CDR3 has 15 amino acids. Germline loops: CDR1 SGDLS, CDR2 YYNGEE. The germline V and J ends were trimmed by 0 bases and 0 bases, with 6 bases remaining between them. The CDR3, as DNA: TGTGCCAGCAGCGTAGGACATGCAACTAATGAAAAACTGTTTTTT. Its translation: CASSVGHATNEKLFF.

This chain connects TRBV2 to TRBJ1-6; 10 positions match TRBD1. The germline V gene encodes CDR1 SNHLY and CDR2 FYNNEI. After removal of 8 bases from V and 5 bases from J, the junction contained 12 bases not matched to a gene. The CDR3 is 17 amino acids. The CDR3 nucleotides read TGTGCCAGCGACCTTACTCCGGGACAGGGGAATAATTCACCCCTCCACTTT. It encodes CASDLTPGQGNNSPLHF.

The chain has TRBV7-6 and TRBJ2-1; 11 bases agree with TRBD2. Trimming took 5 bases from V and 3 from J; bases not matched to a gene: 3. The CDR3 runs 15 residues. Germline CDR1 and CDR2: SGHVS and FNYEAQ. CDR3: CASSPTSGIYNEQFF. In nucleotides, the CDR3 is TGTGCCAGCAGCCCGACTAGCGGGATCTACAATGAGCAGTTCTTC.

The chain uses TRBV27 and TRBJ1-1, with TRBD1 identical over 7 bases. Germline trimming cut 10 bases from V and 4 bases from J; bases unmatched to any gene: 9. CDR3 size: 13 residues. Germline loops: CDR1 MNHEY, CDR2 SMNVEV (reference sequence). The CDR3 loop is CATSYRGVTEAFF. CDR3 sequence (DNA): TGTGCCACGTCCTACAGGGGAGTCACTGAAGCTTTCTTT.

This clone turned up a few times. The V gene is TRBV2, the J gene TRBJ1-5, with a possible D match to TRBD1 (5 bases). V was shortened by 6 bases and J by 7 bases, with 13 bases between the two germline ends. The length of the CDR3 is 13 residues. The germline CDR1 and CDR2 sequences are SNHLY and FYNNEI. CDR3 DNA: TGTGCCAGCAGCGATGCAGGGTTCCAGCCCCAGCATTTT. Residues: CASSDAGFQPQHF.

The chain combines TRBV6-5 with TRBJ2-7; D ambiguous. Deletions cut 4 bases from V and 4 bases from J, with 11 bases between. Germline CDR1 and CDR2: MNHEY and SVGAGI. This CDR3 is built from 13 residues. The CDR3 DNA is TGTGCCAGCAGTTTGTCAGGCCCTTACGAGCAGTACTTC. The encoded protein is CASSLSGPYEQYF.

This sequence joins TRBV6-5 and TRBJ1-2, with 8 bases identical to TRBD1. This CDR3 contains 13 residues. Germline loops: CDR1 MNHEY, CDR2 SVGAGI. V shed 6 bases and J 7 bases; nucleotides not matched to a gene: 7. CDR3 in DNA: TGTGCCAGCAGCCCGACAGGGGAGGCTGGCTACACCTTC. It is translated as CASSPTGEAGYTF.

In this sample, this clone turned up a few times. This chain joins TRBV7-6 and TRBJ2-1; 9 nucleotides agree with TRBD1. V lost 5 bases to trimming and J lost 2 bases; unmatched junction nucleotides: 4. The CDR3 extends over 15 amino acids. CDR1 is SGHVS, CDR2 FNYEAQ, per germline. The CDR3 nucleotides are TGTGCCAGCAGCAGGGACAGGGCGCCCTACAATGAGCAGTTCTTC. Amino acids: CASSRDRAPYNEQFF.

The V gene is TRBV23-1, the J gene TRBJ1-5, with 11 positions matching TRBD1. TRBV23-1 carries the ORF label, with uncertain function. Trimming took 3 bases from V and 1 from J; bases not matched to a gene: 8. This CDR3 is built from 18 residues. CDR3 protein: CASSHPRTGGRSNQPQHF. Written as DNA, the CDR3 is TGCGCCAGCAGTCACCCAAGGACAGGGGGCCGGAGCAATCAGCCCCAGCATTTT.

The J gene is TRBJ2-7, the V gene TRBV7-9; 7 bases agree with TRBD1. Per germline, CDR1 SEHNR and CDR2 FQNEAQ (reference sequence). Losses at the gene ends were 1 base for V and 4 bases for J; bases not matched to a gene: 10. CDR3 length: 16 amino acids. The CDR3 nucleotides read TGTGCCAGCAGCTTAGATTCGACAGGGAATGGTTACGAGCAGTACTTC. It codes for CASSLDSTGNGYEQYF.

This chain links TRBV30 with TRBJ2-1, with D unresolved. The V end was cut by 4 bases, the J end by 7 bases, with 14 bases between. The CDR3 runs 13 residues. Germline CDR1 and CDR2: GTSNPN and SVGIG (reference sequence). The CDR3 coding sequence is TGTGCCTGGACGCGAGGAGTCATGAATGAGCAGTTCTTC. This sequence encodes CAWTRGVMNEQFF.

The chain combines TRBV9 with TRBJ2-5; TRBD2 agrees at 9 bases. J was trimmed by 5 bases and V by 0 bases; bases with no gene match: 5. This CDR3 has 15 amino acids. Germline assignment: CDR1 SGDLS and CDR2 YYNGEE. The CDR3 DNA reads as TGTGCCAGCAGCGTAGCTAGCGGGATACCGGAGACCCAGTACTTC. Its translation: CASSVASGIPETQYF.

The rearrangement joins TRBV10-3 to TRBJ2-2; 12 bases are shared with TRBD1. Germline V gene sequence: CDR1 ENHRY, CDR2 SYGVKD. This CDR3 contains 17 residues. With V trimmed by 4 bases and J by 3 bases, 6 bases remained unmatched. This CDR3 reads CAISGLGQGAYTGELFF. CDR3 coding DNA: TGTGCCATCAGTGGGCTGGGACAGGGGGCTTACACCGGGGAGCTGTTTTTT.

This clone was counted only a few times. V gene TRBV28 combines with J gene TRBJ1-2, with D possibly being TRBD1 (6 bases). V lost 4 bases to trimming and J lost 8 bases, with 17 bases between them. CDR1 and CDR2 (germline): MDHEN, SYDVKM. The CDR3 is made up of 14 amino acids. The CDR3 spells CASSSQGQGLGYTF. CDR3 coding DNA: TGTGCCAGCAGTTCGCAGGGGCAGGGGTTAGGCTACACCTTC.

V and J are TRBV5-6 and TRBJ2-7; 12 bases match TRBD1. Trimming at V came to 2 bases and at J to 5 bases, leaving 8 bases not matched to a gene. Germline lookup yields CDR1 SGHDT and CDR2 YYEEEE. CDR3 length: 16 amino acids. The CDR3 DNA is TGTGCCAGCAGCTTTCCGGAGGGACAGGGGGCGAACGAGCAGTACTTC. Its protein product is CASSFPEGQGANEQYF. Drawing the rest from reference TRBV5-6 and TRBJ2-7, the complete variable domain is DAGVTQSPTHLIKTRGQQVTLRCSPKSGHDTVSWYQQALGQGPQFIFQYYEEEERQRGNFPDRFSGHQFPNYSSELNVNALLLGDSALYLCASSFPEGQGANEQYFGPGTRLTVT.

The chain is built from TRBV18 and TRBJ2-1; D is possibly TRBD2 (6 bases). Germline lookup yields CDR1 KGHSH and CDR2 LQKENI. CDR3 length equals 16 residues. Trimming took 3 bases from V and 7 from J, leaving 19 bases between them. CDR3 DNA: TGTGCCAGCTCACCGGGGACTGGGGGAGATAGTAATGAGCAGTTCTTC. It encodes CASSPGTGGDSNEQFF.

This sequence joins TRBV25-1 and TRBJ1-2, with no clear D. Germline lookup yields CDR1 MGHDK and CDR2 SYGVNS. The CDR3 is 14 amino acids. V was pared by 8 bases and J by 0 bases, with 13 bases between. CDR3 residues: CASAAWQTNYGYTF. The CDR3 DNA follows: TGTGCCAGCGCGGCGTGGCAGACTAACTATGGCTACACCTTC.